Shown below are 27 T cell receptor beta chains from a single sample sequenced in a study of persistence of HIV-infected CD4 T cells. No antigen has been assigned to these receptors. Lysates of CMV-infected fibroblasts at 9 to 10 ug/mL stimulated these cells. Memory cells lacking CD40L and CD69 with high CD45RO were sorted. The immunoSEQ assay was version 4, run in survey mode. Assay: immunoSEQ multiplex PCR; the TCRdb copy retains only in-frame clones and omits some. The table has 48,000 or so clones, 75% to 85% seen once. The specimen comprised CD4+ T cells sorted from PBMCs after approximately 20-hour stimulation, sampled from a patient who received antiretroviral therapy. The receptor set was obtained from an adult man with HIV who was CMV-seropositive.

The chain couples TRBV5-5 to TRBJ1-5; no reliable D call. Trimming left V 4 bases short and J 2 bases short, with 10 bases between. Germline V CDR1 and CDR2: SGHKS, YYEKEE (reference sequence). CDR3 length: 14 residues. CDR3 region: CASSPSHGNQPQHF. The CDR3 DNA reads as TGTGCCAGCAGCCCATCCCATGGCAATCAGCCCCAGCATTTT.

This clone was counted a few times. This chain uses TRBV29-1 with TRBJ2-1, with D tentatively TRBD2 (6 bases). CDR1 is SQVTM, CDR2 ANQGSEA, per germline. The germline V and J ends were trimmed by 3 bases and 4 bases, with 13 bases remaining between them. This CDR3 contains 14 residues. In DNA form, the CDR3 reads TGCAGCGTTGAGAGGGTAGCGGAGTACAATGAGCAGTTCTTC. This gives the protein CSVERVAEYNEQFF.

V usage is TRBV6-6 and J usage is TRBJ1-1; 9 bases agree with TRBD1. The J segment lost 4 bases and the V segment lost 7 bases, leaving 4 bases of the junction unmatched. The germline V gene encodes CDR1 MNHNY and CDR2 SVGAGI (reference sequence). The length of the CDR3 is 13 residues. The CDR3 loop reads CASTRTGATEAFF. The CDR3 DNA sequence: TGTGCCAGCACAAGGACAGGGGCCACTGAAGCTTTCTTT.

The chain links TRBV5-5 to TRBJ2-5; 14 bases are shared with TRBD2. Trimming took 5 bases from V and 1 from J; bases not matched to a gene: 4. This CDR3 contains 16 residues. CDR1 SGHKS and CDR2 YYEKEE come from the germline V gene (reference sequence). The CDR3 nucleotides read TGTGCCAGCAGGCGACTAGCGGGAGGGGGCCAAGAGACCCAGTACTTC. Translation: CASRRLAGGGQETQYF.

This clone was observed a single time. The chain employs TRBV30 and TRBJ2-1; D is perhaps TRBD2 (5 bases). The CDR3 loop spans 14 amino acids. Germline V gene data show CDR1 as GTSNPN and CDR2 as SVGIG (reference sequence). Trimming pared 5 bases from V and 5 bases from J, leaving 16 bases between. CDR3 sequence reads: CAWSLLGGHNEQFF. CDR3 nucleotide sequence: TGTGCCTGGTCACTTCTTGGAGGCCACAATGAGCAGTTCTTC.

The V and J genes are TRBV4-3 and TRBJ2-3; 12 nucleotides line up with TRBD2. Germline lookup yields CDR1 LGHNA and CDR2 YSLEER. The CDR3 spans 19 residues. V lost 0 bases to trimming and J lost 4 bases; unmatched junction nucleotides: 11. As DNA, the CDR3 is TGCGCCAGCAGCCAAGATCCTCCGACTAGCGGGAGTTCTGCAGATACGCAGTATTTT. Translated: CASSQDPPTSGSSADTQYF.

The rearrangement uses TRBV4-1 and TRBJ2-3; the match to TRBD2 covers 11 bases. The CDR3 consists of 17 residues. Germline V gene data show CDR1 as MGHRA and CDR2 as YSYEKL. V gave up 0 bases and J gave up 6 bases; unmatched junction bases: 8. The CDR3 spells CASSQDRTSGGRDTQYF. In nucleotides, the CDR3 is TGCGCCAGCAGCCAAGATCGAACTAGCGGGGGCCGGGATACGCAGTATTTT.

The rearrangement uses TRBV20-1 and TRBJ2-1; maybe TRBD2 (7 bases). Germline V gene sequence: CDR1 DFQATT, CDR2 SNEGSKA (reference sequence). The CDR3 spans 14 residues. Trimming shortened V by 3 bases and J by 1 base, and 10 bases separated the two germline ends. This CDR3 is CSASAGASYNEQFF. CDR3 DNA sequence: TGCAGTGCTAGTGCGGGGGCATCCTACAATGAGCAGTTCTTC.

The rearrangement uses TRBV12-3 or TRBV12-4 and TRBJ1-2, with TRBD1 matching 7 bases. The CDR3 has 13 amino acids. V trimming: 7 bases; J trimming: 7 bases; junction bases outside the gene matches: 9. The CDR3 DNA follows: TGTGCCAGCACCTCACAGGGGCTGGGTGGCTACACCTTC. Its translation is CASTSQGLGGYTF.

This clone was recorded only once. The CDR3 reads CAISEHRDSPLHF. The CDR3 region has the DNA TGTGCCATCAGTGAGCACAGAGATTCACCCCTCCACTTT. The J gene is TRBJ1-6, the V gene TRBV10-3; D is unclear. The V end lost 2 bases, the J end lost 8 bases, and 7 bases lay between the germline ends. CDR1 is ENHRY, CDR2 SYGVKD, per germline. The CDR3 covers 13 residues.

This chain connects TRBV27 to TRBJ1-2; 8 bases agree with TRBD1. Germline CDR1 is MNHEY and CDR2 is SMNVEV (reference sequence). This CDR3 has 16 residues. V lost 3 bases and J lost 2; bases outside the gene matches: 8. The DNA of the CDR3 is TGTGCCAGCAGTTTCAGAACAGGGGGGGGAAACTATGGCTACACCTTC. Translating it yields CASSFRTGGGNYGYTF.

In its sample, this clone was seen once. This sequence joins TRBV2 and TRBJ1-2, with D unclear. Germline CDR1 and CDR2: SNHLY and FYNNEI. The CDR3 spans 12 residues. Trimming took 4 bases from V and 6 from J, leaving 9 bases between them. This CDR3 reads CASSAGQDGYTF. The CDR3 nucleotides are TGTGCCAGCAGTGCTGGTCAGGATGGCTACACCTTC.

The chain couples TRBV7-8 to TRBJ1-1; D not resolved. Between the trimmed V and J ends, which lost 5 bases and 6 bases, there was a span of 16 bases. The CDR3 sequence is 14 residues long. The germline gives CDR1 SGHVS, CDR2 FQNEAQ. CDR3 in DNA: TGTGCCAGCAGCGCCCCCGGCCTCGTCGCTGAAGCTTTCTTT. It translates to CASSAPGLVAEAFF.

The CDR3 DNA sequence: TGTGCCAGCAGCCAAACAGGGCCTAATAACTATGGCTACACCTTC. Encoded protein: CASSQTGPNNYGYTF. The rearrangement links TRBV4-2 to TRBJ1-2, with D possibly matching TRBD1 (6 bases). CDR1 is LGHNA, CDR2 YNFKEQ, per germline. Trimming left V 2 bases short and J 1 base short, with 11 bases between. CDR3 size: 15 residues.

The gene calls are TRBV7-9 and TRBJ2-3; 8 bases map to TRBD2. This CDR3 comprises 14 residues. Germline CDR1 SEHNR, CDR2 FQNEAQ (reference sequence). The V and J ends lost 5 bases and 2 bases, in that order; junction bases with no gene match: 3. The CDR3 protein is CASSRSGNTDTQYF. For the CDR3, the DNA is TGTGCCAGCAGCCGTAGCGGGAACACAGATACGCAGTATTTT.

The J gene is TRBJ2-3, the V gene TRBV7-2; 9 nucleotides line up with TRBD2. CDR1 is SGHTA, CDR2 FQGNSA, per germline. This CDR3 is built from 15 residues. J was trimmed by 4 bases and V by 3 bases; bases with no gene match: 5. The CDR3 protein is CASSLAGLAADTQYF. The CDR3 DNA sequence: TGTGCCAGCAGCTTGGCGGGACTAGCCGCAGATACGCAGTATTTT.

Only a few counts were recorded for this clone. The chain combines TRBV20-1 with TRBJ1-2; D is uncertain. This CDR3 contains 11 residues. The germline V and J ends were trimmed by 7 bases and 3 bases, with 9 bases remaining between them. Germline CDR1 is DFQATT and CDR2 is SNEGSKA (reference sequence). CDR3 in amino acids: CSGREDYGYTF. The CDR3 nucleotides are TGCAGTGGTCGGGAGGACTATGGCTACACCTTC.

The chain recombines TRBV6-2 or TRBV6-3 with TRBJ1-5, with D perhaps matching TRBD1 (5 bases). The CDR3 has 17 residues. Germline V gives CDR1 MNHEY, CDR2 SVGEGT. V lost 2 bases, J lost 2 bases, and 16 bases lay in between. The CDR3 region has the DNA TGTGCCAGCAGTTACACGGGGTGGAGGGGAGGCAATCAGCCCCAGCATTTT. Amino acid sequence: CASSYTGWRGGNQPQHF.

V usage is TRBV5-1 and J usage is TRBJ2-5, with TRBD2 as a possible D gene (7 bases). V shed 5 bases and J shed 1 base, with 12 bases lying between them. Germline V gene data show CDR1 as SGHRS and CDR2 as YFSETQ. This CDR3 has 14 residues. CDR3 sequence (DNA): TGCGCCAGCAGAGGGGGGGGCAGCCAAGAGACCCAGTACTTC. Translating it yields CASRGGGSQETQYF.

The genes are TRBV7-9 and TRBJ1-4; TRBD1 agrees at 7 bases. With 5 bases clipped from V and 7 bases from J, the junction kept 10 bases outside the gene matches. Germline values: CDR1 SEHNR, CDR2 FQNEAQ (reference sequence). The CDR3 loop spans 15 amino acids. DNA for the CDR3: TGTGCCAGCAGCCCAGAGGGACAGCCATCTGAAAAACTGTTTTTT. It encodes CASSPEGQPSEKLFF.

The chain carries TRBV10-3 and TRBJ2-7; D unclear. The V end lost 0 bases, the J end lost 0 bases, and 6 bases lay between the germline ends. The CDR3 loop spans 14 amino acids. Germline loops: CDR1 ENHRY, CDR2 SYGVKD. CDR3 DNA: TGTGCCATCAGTGAGTCAAGGGTCTCCTACGAGCAGTACTTC. It yields the protein CAISESRVSYEQYF.

This rearrangement joins TRBV11-3 to TRBJ2-4, with D perhaps matching TRBD1 or TRBD2 (6 bases each). This CDR3 region has 14 residues. The V gene lost 5 bases and the J gene lost 8 bases, with 16 bases spanning the gap. Germline V gene data show CDR1 as SGHNT and CDR2 as YENEEA. This chain's CDR3 is CASSMGGKRDIQYF. In DNA form, the CDR3 reads TGTGCCAGCAGCATGGGGGGCAAGCGGGACATTCAGTACTTC.

This rearrangement joins TRBV29-1 to TRBJ2-7; D ambiguous. V lost 0 bases to trimming and J lost 2 bases, with 8 bases between them. The CDR3 has 13 residues. Per germline, CDR1 SQVTM and CDR2 ANQGSEA. The DNA of the CDR3 is TGCAGCGTTGAAGAGTTTGGAGCCTACGAGCAGTACTTC. Protein: CSVEEFGAYEQYF.

This chain uses TRBV29-1 with TRBJ2-5, with 9 nucleotides matching TRBD2. Germline CDR1 SQVTM, CDR2 ANQGSEA. The CDR3 runs to 13 residues. J lost 4 bases, V lost 3 bases, and 3 bases had no gene match. The CDR3 sequence is CSVDSAGGETQYF. The DNA of the CDR3 is TGCAGCGTTGATTCAGCGGGGGGAGAGACCCAGTACTTC.

V is TRBV9 and J is TRBJ2-2, with 10 nucleotides matching TRBD1. This CDR3 is built from 15 residues. CDR1 SGDLS and CDR2 YYNGEE come from the germline V gene. J lost 6 bases, V lost 7 bases, and 9 bases had no gene match. This CDR3 reads CASGDRDRGAGELFF. DNA of the CDR3: TGTGCCAGCGGAGACCGGGACAGGGGTGCCGGGGAGCTGTTTTTT.

This clone is a singleton in its sample. This rearrangement joins TRBV11-3 to TRBJ1-4; D is unclear. CDR1 is SGHNT and CDR2 is YENEEA in the germline V gene. V was clipped by 2 bases and J by 6 bases, with 7 bases between them. The CDR3 totals 13 residues. The CDR3 sequence: CASSLQADEKLFF. The CDR3 DNA is TGTGCCAGCAGCTTACAGGCCGATGAAAAACTGTTTTTT.

The V and J genes are TRBV2 and TRBJ1-3; 10 bases agree with TRBD1. Germline V gene data show CDR1 as SNHLY and CDR2 as FYNNEI. Unmatched junction bases numbered 10, after V lost 5 bases and J lost 0 bases. This CDR3 has 18 amino acids. CDR3 DNA: TGTGCCAGCAGTCCCGGGACAGGGGTCAACTTCTCTGGAAACACCATATATTTT. Its translation is CASSPGTGVNFSGNTIYF.